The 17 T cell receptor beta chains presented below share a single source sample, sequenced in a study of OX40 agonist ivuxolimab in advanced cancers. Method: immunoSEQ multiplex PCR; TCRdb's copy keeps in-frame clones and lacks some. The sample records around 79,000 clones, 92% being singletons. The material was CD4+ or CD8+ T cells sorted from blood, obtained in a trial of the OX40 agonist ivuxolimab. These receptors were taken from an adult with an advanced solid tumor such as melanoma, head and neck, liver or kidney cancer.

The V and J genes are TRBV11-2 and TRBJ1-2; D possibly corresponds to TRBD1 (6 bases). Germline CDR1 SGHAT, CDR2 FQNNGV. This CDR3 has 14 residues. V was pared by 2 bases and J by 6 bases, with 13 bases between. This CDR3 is CASSLWGRPDGYTF. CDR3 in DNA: TGTGCCAGCAGCTTATGGGGGCGTCCGGATGGCTACACCTTC.

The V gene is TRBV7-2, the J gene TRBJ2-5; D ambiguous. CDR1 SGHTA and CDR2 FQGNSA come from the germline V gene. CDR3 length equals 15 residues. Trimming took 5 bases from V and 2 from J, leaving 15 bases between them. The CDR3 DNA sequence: TGTGCCAGCAGCCGACTTCCAGGATATCAAGAGACCCAGTACTTC. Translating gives CASSRLPGYQETQYF. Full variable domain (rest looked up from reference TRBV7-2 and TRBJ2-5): GAGVSQSPSNKVTEKGKDVELRCDPISGHTALYWYRQSLGQGLEFLIYFQGNSAPDKSGLPSDRFSAERTGGSVSTLTIQRTQQEDSAVYLCASSRLPGYQETQYFGPGTRLLVL.

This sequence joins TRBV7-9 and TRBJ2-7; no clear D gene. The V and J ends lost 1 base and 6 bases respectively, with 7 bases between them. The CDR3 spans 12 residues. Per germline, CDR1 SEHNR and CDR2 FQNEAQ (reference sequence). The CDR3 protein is CASSLGTGEQYF. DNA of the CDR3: TGTGCCAGCAGCTTAGGGACGGGCGAGCAGTACTTC.

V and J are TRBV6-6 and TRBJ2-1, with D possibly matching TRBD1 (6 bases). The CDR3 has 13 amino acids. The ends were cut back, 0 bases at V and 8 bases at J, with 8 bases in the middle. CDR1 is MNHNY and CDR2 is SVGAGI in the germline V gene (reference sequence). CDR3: CASSYSKGDEQFF. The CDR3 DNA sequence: TGTGCCAGCAGTTACTCTAAGGGGGATGAGCAGTTCTTC.

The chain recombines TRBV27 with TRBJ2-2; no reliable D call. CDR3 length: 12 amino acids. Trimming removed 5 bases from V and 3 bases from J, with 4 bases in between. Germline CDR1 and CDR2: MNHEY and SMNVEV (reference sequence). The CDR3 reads CASSQHTGELFF. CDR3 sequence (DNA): TGTGCCAGCAGTCAACACACCGGGGAGCTGTTTTTT.

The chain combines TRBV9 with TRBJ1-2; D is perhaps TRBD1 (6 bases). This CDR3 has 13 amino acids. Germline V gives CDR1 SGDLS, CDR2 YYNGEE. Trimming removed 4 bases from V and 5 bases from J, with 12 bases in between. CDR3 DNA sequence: TGTGCCAGCAGCCTTGGGAGGGGGTATGGCTACACCTTC. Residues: CASSLGRGYGYTF.

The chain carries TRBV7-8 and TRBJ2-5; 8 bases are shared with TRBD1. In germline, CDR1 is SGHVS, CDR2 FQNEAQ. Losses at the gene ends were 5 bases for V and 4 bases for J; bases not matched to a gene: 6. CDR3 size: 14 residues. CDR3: CASSQDRVGETQYF. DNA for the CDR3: TGTGCCAGCAGCCAGGACAGGGTAGGAGAGACCCAGTACTTC.

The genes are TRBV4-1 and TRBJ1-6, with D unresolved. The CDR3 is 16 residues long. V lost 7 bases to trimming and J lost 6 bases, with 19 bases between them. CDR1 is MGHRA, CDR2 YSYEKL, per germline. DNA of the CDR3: TGCGCCAGCAATCCGACACTACAAAGAGGTAATTCACCCCTCCACTTT. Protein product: CASNPTLQRGNSPLHF.

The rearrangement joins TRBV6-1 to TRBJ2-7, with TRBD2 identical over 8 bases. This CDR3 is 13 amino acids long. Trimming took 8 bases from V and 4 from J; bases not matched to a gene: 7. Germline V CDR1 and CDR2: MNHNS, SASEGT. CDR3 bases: TGTGCCAGCGGGGCTAGCGGGTTTTACGAGCAGTACTTC. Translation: CASGASGFYEQYF.

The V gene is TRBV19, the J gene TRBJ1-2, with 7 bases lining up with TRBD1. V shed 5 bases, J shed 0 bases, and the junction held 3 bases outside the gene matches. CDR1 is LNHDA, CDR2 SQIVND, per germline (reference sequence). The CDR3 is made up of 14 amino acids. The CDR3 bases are TGTGCCAGTAGTCCCGGGACAGCTAACTATGGCTACACCTTC. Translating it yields CASSPGTANYGYTF.

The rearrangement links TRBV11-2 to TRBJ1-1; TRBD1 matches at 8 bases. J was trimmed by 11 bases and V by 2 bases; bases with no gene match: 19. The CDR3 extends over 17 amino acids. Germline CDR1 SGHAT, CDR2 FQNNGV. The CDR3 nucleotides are TGTGCCAGCAGCTTAAGACGGACAGGGTGGAATGCAGAAGCGGCTTTCTTT. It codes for CASSLRRTGWNAEAAFF.

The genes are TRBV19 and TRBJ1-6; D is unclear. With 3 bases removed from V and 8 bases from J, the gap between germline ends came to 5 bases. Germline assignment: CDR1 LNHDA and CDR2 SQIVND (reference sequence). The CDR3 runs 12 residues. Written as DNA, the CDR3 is TGTGCCAGTAGTATCAGCGATTCACCCCTCCACTTT. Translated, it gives CASSISDSPLHF.

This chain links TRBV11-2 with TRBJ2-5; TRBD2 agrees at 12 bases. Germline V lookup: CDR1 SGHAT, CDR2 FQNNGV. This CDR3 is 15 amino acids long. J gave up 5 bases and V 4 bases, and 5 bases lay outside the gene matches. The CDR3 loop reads CASSSTSGGRETQYF. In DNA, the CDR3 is TGTGCCAGCAGCTCTACTAGCGGGGGGAGGGAGACCCAGTACTTC.

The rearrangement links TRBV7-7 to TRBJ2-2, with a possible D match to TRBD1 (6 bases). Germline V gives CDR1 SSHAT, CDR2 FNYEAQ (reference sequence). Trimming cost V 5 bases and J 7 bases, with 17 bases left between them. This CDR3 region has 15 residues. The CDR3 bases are TGTGCCAGCAGCCCCGAGACAGGCGGCAGCGGGGAGCTGTTTTTT. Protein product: CASSPETGGSGELFF. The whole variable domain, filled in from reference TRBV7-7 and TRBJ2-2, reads GAGVSQSPRYKVTKRGQDVTLRCDPISSHATLYWYQQALGQGPEFLTYFNYEAQPDKSGLPSDRFSAERPEGSISTLTIQRTEQRDSAMYRCASSPETGGSGELFFGEGSRLTVL.

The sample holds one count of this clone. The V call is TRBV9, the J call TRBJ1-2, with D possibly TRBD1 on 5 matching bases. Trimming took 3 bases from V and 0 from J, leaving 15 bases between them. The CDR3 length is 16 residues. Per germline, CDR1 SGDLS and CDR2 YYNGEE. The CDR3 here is CASSGAGQLTNYGYTF. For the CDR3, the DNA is TGTGCCAGCAGCGGCGCGGGGCAGTTAACTAACTATGGCTACACCTTC. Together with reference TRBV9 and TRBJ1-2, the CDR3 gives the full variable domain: DSGVTQTPKHLITATGQRVTLRCSPRSGDLSVYWYQQSLDQGLQFLIQYYNGEERAKGNILERFSAQQFPDLHSELNLSSLELGDSALYFCASSGAGQLTNYGYTFGSGTRLTVV.

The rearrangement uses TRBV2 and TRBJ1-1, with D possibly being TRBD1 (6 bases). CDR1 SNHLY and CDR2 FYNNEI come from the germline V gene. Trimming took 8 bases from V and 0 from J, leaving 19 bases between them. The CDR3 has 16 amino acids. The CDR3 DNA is TGTGCCAGCCGGGTCAAGGGAACAGGGATGAACACTGAAGCTTTCTTT. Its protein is CASRVKGTGMNTEAFF.

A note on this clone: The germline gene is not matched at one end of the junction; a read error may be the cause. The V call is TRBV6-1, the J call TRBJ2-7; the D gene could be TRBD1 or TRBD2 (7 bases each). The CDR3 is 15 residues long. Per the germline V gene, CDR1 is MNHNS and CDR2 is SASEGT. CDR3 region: CASSESPEGAGASPF. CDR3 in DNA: TGTGCCAGCAGTGAATCTCCGGAGGGGGCGGGGGCGTCCCCATTC.